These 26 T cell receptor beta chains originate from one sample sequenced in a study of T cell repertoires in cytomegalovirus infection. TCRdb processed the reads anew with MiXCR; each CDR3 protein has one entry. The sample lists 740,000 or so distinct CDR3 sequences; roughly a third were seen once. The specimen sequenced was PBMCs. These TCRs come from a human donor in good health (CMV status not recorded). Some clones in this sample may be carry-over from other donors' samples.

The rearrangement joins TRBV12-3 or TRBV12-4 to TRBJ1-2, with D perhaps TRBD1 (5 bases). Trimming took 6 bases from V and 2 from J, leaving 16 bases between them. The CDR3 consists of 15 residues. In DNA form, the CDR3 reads TGTGCCAGCAGCCATAGGGGAGGGCCAAACTATGGCTACACCTTC. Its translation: CASSHRGGPNYGYTF.

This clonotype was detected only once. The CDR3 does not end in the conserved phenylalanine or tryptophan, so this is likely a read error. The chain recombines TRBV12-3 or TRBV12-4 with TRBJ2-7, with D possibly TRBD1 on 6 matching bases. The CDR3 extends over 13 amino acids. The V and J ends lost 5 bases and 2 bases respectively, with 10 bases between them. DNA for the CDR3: TGTGCCAGCAGTGGGGGCTTCGCCTACGAGCAGTACTTA. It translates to CASSGGFAYEQYL.

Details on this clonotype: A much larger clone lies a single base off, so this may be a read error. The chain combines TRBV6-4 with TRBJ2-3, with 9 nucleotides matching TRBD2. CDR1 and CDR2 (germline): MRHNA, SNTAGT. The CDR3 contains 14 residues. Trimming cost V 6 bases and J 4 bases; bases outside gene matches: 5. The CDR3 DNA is TGTGCCAGCAGCTTCCTAGCGGGATCAGATACGCAGTATTTT. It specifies CASSFLAGSDTQYF.

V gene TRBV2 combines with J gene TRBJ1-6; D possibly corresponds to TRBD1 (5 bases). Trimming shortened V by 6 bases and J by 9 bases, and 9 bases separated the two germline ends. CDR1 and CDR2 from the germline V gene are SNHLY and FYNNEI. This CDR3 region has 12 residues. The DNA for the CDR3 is TGTGCCAGCAGCGCGGGACCTTCACCCCTCCACTTT. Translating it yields CASSAGPSPLHF.

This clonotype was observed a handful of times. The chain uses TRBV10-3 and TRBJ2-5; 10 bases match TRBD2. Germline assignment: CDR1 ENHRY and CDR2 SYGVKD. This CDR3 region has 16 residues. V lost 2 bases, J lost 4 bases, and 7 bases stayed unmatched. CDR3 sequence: CAISEGASGRGETQYF. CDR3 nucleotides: TGTGCCATCAGTGAGGGGGCTAGCGGGAGAGGAGAGACCCAGTACTTC.

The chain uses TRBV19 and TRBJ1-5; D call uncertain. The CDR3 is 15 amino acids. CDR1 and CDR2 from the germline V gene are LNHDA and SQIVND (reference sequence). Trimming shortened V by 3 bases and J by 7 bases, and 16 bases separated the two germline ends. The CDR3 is CASSISDGQFQPQHF. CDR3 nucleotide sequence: TGTGCCAGTAGTATCTCCGACGGGCAGTTCCAGCCCCAGCATTTT.

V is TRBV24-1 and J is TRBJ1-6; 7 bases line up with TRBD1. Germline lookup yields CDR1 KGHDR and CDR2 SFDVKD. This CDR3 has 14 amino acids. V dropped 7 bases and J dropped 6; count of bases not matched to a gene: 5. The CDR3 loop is CATSGQETNSPLHF. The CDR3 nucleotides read TGTGCCACCAGCGGACAGGAGACTAATTCACCCCTCCACTTT.

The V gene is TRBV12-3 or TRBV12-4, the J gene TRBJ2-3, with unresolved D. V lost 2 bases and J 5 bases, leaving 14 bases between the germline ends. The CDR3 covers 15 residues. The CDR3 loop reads CASSLYGSVLDTQYF. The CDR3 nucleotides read TGTGCCAGCAGTTTATATGGCTCCGTTTTAGATACGCAGTATTTT.

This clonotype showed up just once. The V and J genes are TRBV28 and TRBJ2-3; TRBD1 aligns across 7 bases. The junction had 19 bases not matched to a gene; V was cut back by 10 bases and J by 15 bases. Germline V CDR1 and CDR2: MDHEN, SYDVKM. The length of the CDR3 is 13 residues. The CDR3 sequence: CAINQGDKDTLYF. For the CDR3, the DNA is TGTGCCATCAATCAGGGGGACAAAGATACGCTTTATTTT.

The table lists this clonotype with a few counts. The CDR3 DNA reads TGCAGTGCTAGGCCTAGGACCGGGACTAGCTGGGACGAGCAGTACTTC. Translated, it gives CSARPRTGTSWDEQYF. The J gene is TRBJ2-7, the V gene TRBV20-1; 9 bases are a match to TRBD2. The germline CDR1 and CDR2 sequences are DFQATT and SNEGSKA (reference sequence). Trimming removed 3 bases from V and 5 bases from J; junction bases left unmatched: 14. This CDR3 is built from 16 residues.

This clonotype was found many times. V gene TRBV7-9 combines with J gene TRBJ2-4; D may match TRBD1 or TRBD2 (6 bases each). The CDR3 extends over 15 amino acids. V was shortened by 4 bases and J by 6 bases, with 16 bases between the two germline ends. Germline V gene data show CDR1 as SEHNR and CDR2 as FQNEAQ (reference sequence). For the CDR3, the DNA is TGTGCCAGCAGCTCCTCGGGGGCGGTGAGAAACATTCAGTACTTC. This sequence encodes CASSSSGAVRNIQYF.

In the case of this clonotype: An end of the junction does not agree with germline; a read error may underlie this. The CDR3 loop reads CASSSGGPGDTQYW. In DNA form, the CDR3 reads TGTGCTAGCAGCTCTGGGGGGCCCGGAGATACGCAGTATTGG. The chain links TRBV7-6 to TRBJ2-3; D is perhaps TRBD1 or TRBD2 (6 bases each). Germline V gives CDR1 SGHVS, CDR2 FNYEAQ. The length of the CDR3 is 14 residues. The full variable domain, with the rest looked up from reference TRBV7-6 and TRBJ2-3, is GAGVSQSPRYKVTKRGQDVALRCDPISGHVSLYWYRQALGQGPEFLTYFNYEAQQDKSGLPNDRFSAERPEGSISTLTIQRTEQRDSAMYRCASSSGGPGDTQYWGPGTRLTVL.

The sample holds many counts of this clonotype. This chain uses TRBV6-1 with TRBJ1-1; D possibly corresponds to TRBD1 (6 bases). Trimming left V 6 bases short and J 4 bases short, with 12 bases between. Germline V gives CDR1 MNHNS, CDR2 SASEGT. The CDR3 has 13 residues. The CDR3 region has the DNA TGTGCCAGCAGACGACAGGTCACCACTGAAGCTTTCTTT. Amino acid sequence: CASRRQVTTEAFF.

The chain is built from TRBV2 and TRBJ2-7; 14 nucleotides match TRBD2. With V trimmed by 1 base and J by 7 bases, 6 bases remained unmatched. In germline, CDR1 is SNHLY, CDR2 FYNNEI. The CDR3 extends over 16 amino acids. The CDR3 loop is CASSEVGTSGGEEQYF. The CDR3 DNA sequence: TGTGCCAGCAGTGAAGTGGGGACTAGCGGGGGCGAGGAGCAGTACTTC. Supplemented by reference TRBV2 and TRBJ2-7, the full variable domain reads EPEVTQTPSHQVTQMGQEVILRCVPISNHLYFYWYRQILGQKVEFLVSFYNNEISEKSEIFDDQFSVERPDGSNFTLKIRSTKLEDSAMYFCASSEVGTSGGEEQYFGPGTRLTVT.

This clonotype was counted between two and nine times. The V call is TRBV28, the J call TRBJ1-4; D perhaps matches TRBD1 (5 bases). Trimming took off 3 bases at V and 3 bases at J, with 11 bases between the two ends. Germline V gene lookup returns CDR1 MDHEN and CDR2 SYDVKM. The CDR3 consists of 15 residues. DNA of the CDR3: TGTGCCAGCAGTTTGCGGGGGTCGGCTAATGAAAAACTGTTTTTT. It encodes CASSLRGSANEKLFF.

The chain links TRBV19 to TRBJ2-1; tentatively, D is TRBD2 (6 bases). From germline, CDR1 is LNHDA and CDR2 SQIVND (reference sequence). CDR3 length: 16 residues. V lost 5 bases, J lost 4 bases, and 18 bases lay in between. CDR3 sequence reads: CASSPQTSLSYNEQFF. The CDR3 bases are TGTGCCAGTAGTCCCCAGACTAGTCTCTCTTACAATGAGCAGTTCTTC. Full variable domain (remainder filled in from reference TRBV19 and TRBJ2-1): DGGITQSPKYLFRKEGQNVTLSCEQNLNHDAMYWYRQDPGQGLRLIYYSQIVNDFQKGDIAEGYSVSREKKESFPLTVTSAQKNPTAFYLCASSPQTSLSYNEQFFGPGTRLTVL.

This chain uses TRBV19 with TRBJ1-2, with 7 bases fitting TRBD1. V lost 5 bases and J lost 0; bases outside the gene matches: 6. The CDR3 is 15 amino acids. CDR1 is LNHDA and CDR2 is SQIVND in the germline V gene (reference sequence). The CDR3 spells CASSETGEANYGYTF. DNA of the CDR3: TGTGCCAGTAGTGAAACAGGGGAGGCTAACTATGGCTACACCTTC.

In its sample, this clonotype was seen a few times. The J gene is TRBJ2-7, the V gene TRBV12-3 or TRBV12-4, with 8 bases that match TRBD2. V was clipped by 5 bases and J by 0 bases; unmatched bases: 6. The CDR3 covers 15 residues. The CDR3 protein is CASSASGTSSYEQYF. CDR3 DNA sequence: TGTGCCAGCAGTGCATCCGGGACTAGCTCCTACGAGCAGTACTTC.

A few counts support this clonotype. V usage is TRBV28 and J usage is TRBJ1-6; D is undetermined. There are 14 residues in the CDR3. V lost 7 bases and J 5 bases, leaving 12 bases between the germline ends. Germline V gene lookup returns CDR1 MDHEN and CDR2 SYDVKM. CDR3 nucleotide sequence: TGTGCCAGCACTATCGGAACCAATAATTCACCCCTCCACTTT. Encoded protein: CASTIGTNNSPLHF.

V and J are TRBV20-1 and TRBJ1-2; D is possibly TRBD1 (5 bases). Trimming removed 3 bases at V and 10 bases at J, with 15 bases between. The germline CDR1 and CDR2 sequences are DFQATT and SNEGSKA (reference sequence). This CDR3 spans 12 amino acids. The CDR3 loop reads CSARGDLGIYTF. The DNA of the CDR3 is TGCAGTGCTAGGGGGGACTTGGGAATCTACACCTTC.

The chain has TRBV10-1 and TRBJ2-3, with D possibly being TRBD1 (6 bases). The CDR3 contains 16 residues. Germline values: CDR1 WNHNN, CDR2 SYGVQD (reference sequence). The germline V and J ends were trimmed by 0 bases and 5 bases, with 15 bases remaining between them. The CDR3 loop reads CASSESRRGDKDTQYF. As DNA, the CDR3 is TGCGCCAGCAGTGAGTCTCGCCGTGGGGACAAAGATACGCAGTATTTT.

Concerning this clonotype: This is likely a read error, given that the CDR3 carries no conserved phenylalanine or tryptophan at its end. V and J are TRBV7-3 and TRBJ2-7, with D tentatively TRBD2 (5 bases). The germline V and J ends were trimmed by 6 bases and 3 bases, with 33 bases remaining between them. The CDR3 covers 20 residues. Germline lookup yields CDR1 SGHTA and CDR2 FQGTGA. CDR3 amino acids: CASSYNGPRRGPLTGYEQYL. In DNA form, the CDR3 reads TGTGCCAGCAGTTACAATGGCCCGCGGAGAGGGCCTCTAACTGGCTACGAGCAGTACTTA.

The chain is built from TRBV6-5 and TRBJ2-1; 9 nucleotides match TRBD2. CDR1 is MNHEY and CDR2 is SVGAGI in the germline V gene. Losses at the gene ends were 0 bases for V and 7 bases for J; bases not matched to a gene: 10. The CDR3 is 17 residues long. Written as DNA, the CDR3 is TGTGCCAGCAGTTACTCCCCCGCAGCGGGGGGAAAAAATGAGCAGTTCTTC. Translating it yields CASSYSPAAGGKNEQFF.

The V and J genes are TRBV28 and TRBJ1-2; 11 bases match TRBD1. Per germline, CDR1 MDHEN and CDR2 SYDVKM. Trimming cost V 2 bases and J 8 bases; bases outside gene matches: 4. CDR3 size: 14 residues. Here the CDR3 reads CASSLGQGALGYTF. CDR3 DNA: TGTGCCAGCAGTTTAGGACAGGGGGCTCTCGGCTACACCTTC.

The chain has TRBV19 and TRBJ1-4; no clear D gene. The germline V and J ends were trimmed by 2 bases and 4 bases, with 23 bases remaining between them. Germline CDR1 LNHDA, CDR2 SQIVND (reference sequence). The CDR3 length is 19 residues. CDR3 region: CASSIRTGPTRALNEKLFF. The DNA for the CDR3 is TGTGCCAGTAGTATAAGGACCGGACCGACCCGTGCCCTTAATGAAAAACTGTTTTTT.

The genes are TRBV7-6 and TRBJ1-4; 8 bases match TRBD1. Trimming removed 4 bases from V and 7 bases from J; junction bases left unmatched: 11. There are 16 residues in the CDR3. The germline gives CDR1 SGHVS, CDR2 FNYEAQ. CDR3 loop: CASSSYRTGNREKLFF. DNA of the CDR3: TGTGCCAGCAGCTCCTACAGGACAGGGAATCGTGAAAAACTGTTTTTT.